The 3 T cell receptor beta chains in this list originate from one sample, sequenced in a study of beta chain features in type 1 diabetes. cDNA synthesis used the whole RNA isolate, giving expressed TCRB sequences. Assay used: immunoSEQ multiplex PCR; TCRdb lists only in-frame clones, some missing. The data show under 450,000 clones, with about 14% seen just once and under 0.04% held by the top ten. The sample taken for sequencing was naive CD4+ T cells from blood. The source of these receptors is a man aged 25 to 40 in good health.

Remarks on this clone: Since a far larger clone is one base different, this is likely a read error. The CDR3 loop is CASSSKETQYF. The CDR3 DNA follows: TGTGCCAGCAGCTCAAAAGAGACCCAGTACTTC. This chain joins TRBV27 and TRBJ2-5; D is undetermined. V lost 6 bases and J lost 3, with 5 bases in between. The CDR3 contains 11 residues. Germline assignment: CDR1 MNHEY and CDR2 SMNVEV (reference sequence).

This sequence joins TRBV9 and TRBJ2-1; possibly TRBD2 for D (5 bases). Germline CDR1 and CDR2: SGDLS and YYNGEE. The V and J ends lost 0 bases and 10 bases respectively, with 17 bases between them. The CDR3 is 15 amino acids. The CDR3 DNA follows: TGTGCCAGCAGCGTAGGATCCCCTTGGCTAGCCGAGCAGTTCTTC. Amino acids: CASSVGSPWLAEQFF.

This sequence joins TRBV4-3 and TRBJ1-1, with D unclear. V lost 0 bases and J lost 7, with 15 bases in between. Germline CDR1 and CDR2: LGHNA and YSLEER. The CDR3 has 15 amino acids. DNA for the CDR3: TGCGCCAGCAGCCAAGATAGTCTGGGAACGGGTGAAGCTTTCTTT. This translates into CASSQDSLGTGEAFF.